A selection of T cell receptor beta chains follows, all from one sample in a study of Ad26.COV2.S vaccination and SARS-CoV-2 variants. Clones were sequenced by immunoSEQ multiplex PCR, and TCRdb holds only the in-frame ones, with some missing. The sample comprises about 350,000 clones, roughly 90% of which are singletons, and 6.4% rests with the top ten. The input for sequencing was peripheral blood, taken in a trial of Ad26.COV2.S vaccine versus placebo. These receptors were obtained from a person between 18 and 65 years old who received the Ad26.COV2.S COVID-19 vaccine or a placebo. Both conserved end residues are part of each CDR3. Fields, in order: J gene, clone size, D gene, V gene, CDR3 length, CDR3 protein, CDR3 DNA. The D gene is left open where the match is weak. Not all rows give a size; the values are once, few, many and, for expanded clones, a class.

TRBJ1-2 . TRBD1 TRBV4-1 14 CASSQDGQGDGYTF TGCGCCAGCAGCCAAGATGGACAGGGCGACGGCTACACCTTC
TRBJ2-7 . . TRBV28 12 CASSLQSYEQYF TGTGCCAGCAGTCTCCAATCCTACGAGCAGTACTTC
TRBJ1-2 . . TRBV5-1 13 CASSLELGAGYTF TGCGCCAGCAGCTTGGAATTAGGGGCCGGCTACACCTTC
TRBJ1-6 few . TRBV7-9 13 CASSLGTDSPLHF TGTGCCAGCAGCTTAGGGACGGATTCACCCCTCCACTTT
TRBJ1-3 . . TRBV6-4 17 CASSATGPHNSGNTIYF TGTGCCAGCAGTGCAACAGGGCCCCATAACTCTGGAAACACCATATATTTT
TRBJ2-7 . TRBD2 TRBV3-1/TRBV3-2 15 CASSQGSGTLYEQYF TGTGCCAGCAGCCAAGGTAGCGGGACCCTTTACGAGCAGTACTTC
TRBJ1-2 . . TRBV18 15 CASSLNPGPNYGYTF TGTGCCAGCTCCCTGAATCCGGGACCTAACTATGGCTACACCTTC
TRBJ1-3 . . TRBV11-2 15 CASSPRQDPGNTIYF TGCGCCAGCAGCCCCCGTCAAGATCCTGGAAACACCATATATTTT
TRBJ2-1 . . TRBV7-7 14 CASSPQGTYNEQFF TGTGCTAGCAGCCCCCAGGGCACCTACAATGAGCAGTTCTTC
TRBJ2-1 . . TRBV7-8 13 CASSLDRTNEQFF TGTGCCAGCAGCCTCGACAGAACCAATGAGCAGTTCTTC
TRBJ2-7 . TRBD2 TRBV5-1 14 CASSIAGGPYEQYF TGCGCCAGCAGTATAGCGGGAGGGCCCTACGAGCAGTACTTC
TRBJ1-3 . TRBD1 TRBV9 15 CASSVDRGSGNTIYF TGTGCCAGCAGCGTGGACAGGGGGTCCGGAAACACCATATATTTT
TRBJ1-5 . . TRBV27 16 CASRLTGYNSNQPQHF TGTGCCAGCAGACTTACAGGGTACAATAGCAATCAGCCCCAGCATTTT
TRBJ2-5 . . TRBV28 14 CASSLLGFQETQYF TGTGCCAGCAGTTTATTAGGCTTCCAAGAGACCCAGTACTTC
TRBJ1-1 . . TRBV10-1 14 CANSYPRGNTEAFF TGCGCCAACAGTTATCCCCGAGGTAACACTGAAGCTTTCTTT
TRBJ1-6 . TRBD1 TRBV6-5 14 CASTRDRPNSPLHF TGTGCCAGCACCCGGGACAGACCTAATTCACCCCTCCACTTT
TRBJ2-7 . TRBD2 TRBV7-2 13 CASSHAGRVEQYF TGTGCCAGCAGTCACGCGGGGAGGGTCGAGCAGTACTTC
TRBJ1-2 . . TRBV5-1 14 CASSLEGRDYGYTF TGCGCCAGCAGCTTGGAGGGCAGGGACTATGGCTACACCTTC
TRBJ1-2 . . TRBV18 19 CASSPLSRQRLRPNYGYTF TGTGCCAGCTCACCACTTTCGCGACAGCGGCTCCGTCCTAACTATGGCTACACCTTC
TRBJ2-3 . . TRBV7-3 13 CASSFSKTDTQYF TGTGCCAGCAGTTTTAGCAAGACTGATACGCAGTATTTT
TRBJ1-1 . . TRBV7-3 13 CASTMGPNTEAFF TGTGCCAGCACCATGGGACCGAACACTGAAGCTTTCTTT
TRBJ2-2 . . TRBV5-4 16 CASSVPAGTNTGELFF TGTGCCAGCAGCGTCCCTGCTGGAACGAACACCGGGGAGCTGTTTTTT
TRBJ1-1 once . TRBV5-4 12 CASSFSLSEAFF TGTGCCAGCAGCTTTTCACTCTCTGAAGCTTTCTTT
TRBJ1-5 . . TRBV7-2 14 CASSFGVRNQPQHF TGTGCCAGCAGCTTTGGGGTTCGAAATCAGCCCCAGCATTTT
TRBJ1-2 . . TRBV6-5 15 CASSYRWPKGRGYTF TGTGCCAGCAGTTACCGGTGGCCTAAAGGAAGGGGCTACACCTTC
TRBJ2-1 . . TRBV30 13 CAWSALARNEQFF TGTGCCTGGAGTGCCCTAGCTCGCAATGAGCAGTTCTTC
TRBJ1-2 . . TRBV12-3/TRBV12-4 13 CASSSGGDYGYTF TGTGCCAGCAGTAGCGGTGGGGACTATGGCTACACCTTC
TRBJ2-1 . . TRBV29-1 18 CSGGGRSSGYGVYDEQFF TGCAGCGGAGGCGGTAGGAGTAGTGGATACGGGGTTTACGATGAGCAGTTCTTC
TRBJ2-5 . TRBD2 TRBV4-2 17 CASSPWTSGRDQETQYF TGTGCCAGCAGCCCGTGGACTAGCGGGAGGGACCAAGAGACCCAGTACTTC
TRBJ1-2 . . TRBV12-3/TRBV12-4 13 CASSTGSTPGYTF TGTGCCAGCAGCACCGGGAGCACTCCTGGCTACACCTTC
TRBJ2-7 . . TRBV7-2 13 CASSWASRYEQYF TGTGCCAGCAGCTGGGCATCTCGTTACGAGCAGTACTTC
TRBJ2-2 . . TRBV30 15 CANSAGSVETGELFF TGTGCCAACTCGGCGGGCTCCGTTGAAACCGGGGAGCTGTTTTTT
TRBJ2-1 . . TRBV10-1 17 CASSGGVEWGLYNEQFF TGCGCCAGCAGTGGAGGGGTTGAGTGGGGGTTATACAATGAGCAGTTCTTC
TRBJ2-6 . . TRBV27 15 CASSPQAGHSGVLTF TGTGCCAGCAGTCCGCAGGCAGGGCACTCGGGCGTCCTGACTTTC
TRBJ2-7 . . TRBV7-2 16 CASSLYFRGISYEQYF TGTGCCAGCAGCTTATATTTTAGGGGAATCTCCTACGAGCAGTACTTC
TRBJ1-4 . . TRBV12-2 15 CASRLSSLEGEKLFF TGTGCAAGTCGCTTAAGTAGCCTCGAAGGTGAAAAACTGTTTTTT
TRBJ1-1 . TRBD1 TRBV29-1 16 CSVDSGTGIGLTEAFF TGCAGCGTTGATTCCGGGACAGGGATTGGTCTGACTGAAGCTTTCTTT
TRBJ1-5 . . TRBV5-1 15 CASSSFPGGDQPQHF TGCGCCAGCAGCTCTTTCCCTGGGGGCGATCAGCCCCAGCATTTT
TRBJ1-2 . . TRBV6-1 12 CASSEAGYGYTF TGTGCCAGCAGTGAAGCAGGATATGGCTACACCTTC
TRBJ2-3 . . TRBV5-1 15 CASSLDSLYTDTQYF TGCGCCAGCAGCTTGGACAGCCTTTACACAGATACGCAGTATTTT
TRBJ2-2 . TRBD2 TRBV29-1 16 CSVEGTSGRQTGELFF TGCAGCGTTGAAGGGACTAGCGGGAGACAGACCGGGGAGCTGTTTTTT
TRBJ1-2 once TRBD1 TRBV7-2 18 CASSLASLGRGRGSGYTF TGTGCCAGCAGCTTAGCCTCTTTGGGCAGGGGGAGGGGAAGTGGCTACACCTTC
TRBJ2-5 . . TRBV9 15 CASSVGGGVIETQYF TGTGCCAGCAGCGTAGGGGGCGGGGTGATTGAGACCCAGTACTTC
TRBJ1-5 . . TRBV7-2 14 CASSLRGVWQPQHF TGTGCCAGCAGCTTGAGGGGGGTGTGGCAGCCCCAGCATTTT
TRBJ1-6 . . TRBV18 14 CASSPQGHNSPLHF TGTGCCAGCTCGCCACAGGGACATAATTCACCCCTCCACTTT
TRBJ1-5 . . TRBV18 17 CASSPSIQTVLNQPQHF TGTGCCAGCTCACCATCGATCCAGACAGTACTCAATCAGCCCCAGCATTTT
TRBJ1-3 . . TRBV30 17 CAWSLIKGVFSGNTIYF TGTGCCTGGAGCCTAATTAAAGGGGTATTCTCTGGAAACACCATATATTTT
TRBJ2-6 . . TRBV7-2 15 CASSLWFSGANVLTF TGTGCCAGCAGCTTATGGTTCTCCGGGGCCAACGTCCTGACTTTC
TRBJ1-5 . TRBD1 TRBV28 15 CASSLLGQGGQPQHF TGTGCCAGCAGTTTATTGGGACAGGGAGGTCAGCCCCAGCATTTT
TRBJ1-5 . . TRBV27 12 CASSFRSGPQHF TGTGCCAGCAGTTTCAGATCAGGGCCCCAGCATTTT
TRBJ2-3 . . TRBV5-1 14 CASRGRSYTDTQYF TGCGCCAGCAGAGGTCGGTCGTACACAGATACGCAGTATTTT
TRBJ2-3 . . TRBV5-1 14 CASSFPQGTDTQYF TGCGCCAGCAGCTTCCCCCAGGGCACAGATACGCAGTATTTT
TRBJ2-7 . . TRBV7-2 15 CASSSRVSSSYEQYF TGTGCCAGCAGCTCACGCGTTTCGAGCTCCTACGAGCAGTACTTC